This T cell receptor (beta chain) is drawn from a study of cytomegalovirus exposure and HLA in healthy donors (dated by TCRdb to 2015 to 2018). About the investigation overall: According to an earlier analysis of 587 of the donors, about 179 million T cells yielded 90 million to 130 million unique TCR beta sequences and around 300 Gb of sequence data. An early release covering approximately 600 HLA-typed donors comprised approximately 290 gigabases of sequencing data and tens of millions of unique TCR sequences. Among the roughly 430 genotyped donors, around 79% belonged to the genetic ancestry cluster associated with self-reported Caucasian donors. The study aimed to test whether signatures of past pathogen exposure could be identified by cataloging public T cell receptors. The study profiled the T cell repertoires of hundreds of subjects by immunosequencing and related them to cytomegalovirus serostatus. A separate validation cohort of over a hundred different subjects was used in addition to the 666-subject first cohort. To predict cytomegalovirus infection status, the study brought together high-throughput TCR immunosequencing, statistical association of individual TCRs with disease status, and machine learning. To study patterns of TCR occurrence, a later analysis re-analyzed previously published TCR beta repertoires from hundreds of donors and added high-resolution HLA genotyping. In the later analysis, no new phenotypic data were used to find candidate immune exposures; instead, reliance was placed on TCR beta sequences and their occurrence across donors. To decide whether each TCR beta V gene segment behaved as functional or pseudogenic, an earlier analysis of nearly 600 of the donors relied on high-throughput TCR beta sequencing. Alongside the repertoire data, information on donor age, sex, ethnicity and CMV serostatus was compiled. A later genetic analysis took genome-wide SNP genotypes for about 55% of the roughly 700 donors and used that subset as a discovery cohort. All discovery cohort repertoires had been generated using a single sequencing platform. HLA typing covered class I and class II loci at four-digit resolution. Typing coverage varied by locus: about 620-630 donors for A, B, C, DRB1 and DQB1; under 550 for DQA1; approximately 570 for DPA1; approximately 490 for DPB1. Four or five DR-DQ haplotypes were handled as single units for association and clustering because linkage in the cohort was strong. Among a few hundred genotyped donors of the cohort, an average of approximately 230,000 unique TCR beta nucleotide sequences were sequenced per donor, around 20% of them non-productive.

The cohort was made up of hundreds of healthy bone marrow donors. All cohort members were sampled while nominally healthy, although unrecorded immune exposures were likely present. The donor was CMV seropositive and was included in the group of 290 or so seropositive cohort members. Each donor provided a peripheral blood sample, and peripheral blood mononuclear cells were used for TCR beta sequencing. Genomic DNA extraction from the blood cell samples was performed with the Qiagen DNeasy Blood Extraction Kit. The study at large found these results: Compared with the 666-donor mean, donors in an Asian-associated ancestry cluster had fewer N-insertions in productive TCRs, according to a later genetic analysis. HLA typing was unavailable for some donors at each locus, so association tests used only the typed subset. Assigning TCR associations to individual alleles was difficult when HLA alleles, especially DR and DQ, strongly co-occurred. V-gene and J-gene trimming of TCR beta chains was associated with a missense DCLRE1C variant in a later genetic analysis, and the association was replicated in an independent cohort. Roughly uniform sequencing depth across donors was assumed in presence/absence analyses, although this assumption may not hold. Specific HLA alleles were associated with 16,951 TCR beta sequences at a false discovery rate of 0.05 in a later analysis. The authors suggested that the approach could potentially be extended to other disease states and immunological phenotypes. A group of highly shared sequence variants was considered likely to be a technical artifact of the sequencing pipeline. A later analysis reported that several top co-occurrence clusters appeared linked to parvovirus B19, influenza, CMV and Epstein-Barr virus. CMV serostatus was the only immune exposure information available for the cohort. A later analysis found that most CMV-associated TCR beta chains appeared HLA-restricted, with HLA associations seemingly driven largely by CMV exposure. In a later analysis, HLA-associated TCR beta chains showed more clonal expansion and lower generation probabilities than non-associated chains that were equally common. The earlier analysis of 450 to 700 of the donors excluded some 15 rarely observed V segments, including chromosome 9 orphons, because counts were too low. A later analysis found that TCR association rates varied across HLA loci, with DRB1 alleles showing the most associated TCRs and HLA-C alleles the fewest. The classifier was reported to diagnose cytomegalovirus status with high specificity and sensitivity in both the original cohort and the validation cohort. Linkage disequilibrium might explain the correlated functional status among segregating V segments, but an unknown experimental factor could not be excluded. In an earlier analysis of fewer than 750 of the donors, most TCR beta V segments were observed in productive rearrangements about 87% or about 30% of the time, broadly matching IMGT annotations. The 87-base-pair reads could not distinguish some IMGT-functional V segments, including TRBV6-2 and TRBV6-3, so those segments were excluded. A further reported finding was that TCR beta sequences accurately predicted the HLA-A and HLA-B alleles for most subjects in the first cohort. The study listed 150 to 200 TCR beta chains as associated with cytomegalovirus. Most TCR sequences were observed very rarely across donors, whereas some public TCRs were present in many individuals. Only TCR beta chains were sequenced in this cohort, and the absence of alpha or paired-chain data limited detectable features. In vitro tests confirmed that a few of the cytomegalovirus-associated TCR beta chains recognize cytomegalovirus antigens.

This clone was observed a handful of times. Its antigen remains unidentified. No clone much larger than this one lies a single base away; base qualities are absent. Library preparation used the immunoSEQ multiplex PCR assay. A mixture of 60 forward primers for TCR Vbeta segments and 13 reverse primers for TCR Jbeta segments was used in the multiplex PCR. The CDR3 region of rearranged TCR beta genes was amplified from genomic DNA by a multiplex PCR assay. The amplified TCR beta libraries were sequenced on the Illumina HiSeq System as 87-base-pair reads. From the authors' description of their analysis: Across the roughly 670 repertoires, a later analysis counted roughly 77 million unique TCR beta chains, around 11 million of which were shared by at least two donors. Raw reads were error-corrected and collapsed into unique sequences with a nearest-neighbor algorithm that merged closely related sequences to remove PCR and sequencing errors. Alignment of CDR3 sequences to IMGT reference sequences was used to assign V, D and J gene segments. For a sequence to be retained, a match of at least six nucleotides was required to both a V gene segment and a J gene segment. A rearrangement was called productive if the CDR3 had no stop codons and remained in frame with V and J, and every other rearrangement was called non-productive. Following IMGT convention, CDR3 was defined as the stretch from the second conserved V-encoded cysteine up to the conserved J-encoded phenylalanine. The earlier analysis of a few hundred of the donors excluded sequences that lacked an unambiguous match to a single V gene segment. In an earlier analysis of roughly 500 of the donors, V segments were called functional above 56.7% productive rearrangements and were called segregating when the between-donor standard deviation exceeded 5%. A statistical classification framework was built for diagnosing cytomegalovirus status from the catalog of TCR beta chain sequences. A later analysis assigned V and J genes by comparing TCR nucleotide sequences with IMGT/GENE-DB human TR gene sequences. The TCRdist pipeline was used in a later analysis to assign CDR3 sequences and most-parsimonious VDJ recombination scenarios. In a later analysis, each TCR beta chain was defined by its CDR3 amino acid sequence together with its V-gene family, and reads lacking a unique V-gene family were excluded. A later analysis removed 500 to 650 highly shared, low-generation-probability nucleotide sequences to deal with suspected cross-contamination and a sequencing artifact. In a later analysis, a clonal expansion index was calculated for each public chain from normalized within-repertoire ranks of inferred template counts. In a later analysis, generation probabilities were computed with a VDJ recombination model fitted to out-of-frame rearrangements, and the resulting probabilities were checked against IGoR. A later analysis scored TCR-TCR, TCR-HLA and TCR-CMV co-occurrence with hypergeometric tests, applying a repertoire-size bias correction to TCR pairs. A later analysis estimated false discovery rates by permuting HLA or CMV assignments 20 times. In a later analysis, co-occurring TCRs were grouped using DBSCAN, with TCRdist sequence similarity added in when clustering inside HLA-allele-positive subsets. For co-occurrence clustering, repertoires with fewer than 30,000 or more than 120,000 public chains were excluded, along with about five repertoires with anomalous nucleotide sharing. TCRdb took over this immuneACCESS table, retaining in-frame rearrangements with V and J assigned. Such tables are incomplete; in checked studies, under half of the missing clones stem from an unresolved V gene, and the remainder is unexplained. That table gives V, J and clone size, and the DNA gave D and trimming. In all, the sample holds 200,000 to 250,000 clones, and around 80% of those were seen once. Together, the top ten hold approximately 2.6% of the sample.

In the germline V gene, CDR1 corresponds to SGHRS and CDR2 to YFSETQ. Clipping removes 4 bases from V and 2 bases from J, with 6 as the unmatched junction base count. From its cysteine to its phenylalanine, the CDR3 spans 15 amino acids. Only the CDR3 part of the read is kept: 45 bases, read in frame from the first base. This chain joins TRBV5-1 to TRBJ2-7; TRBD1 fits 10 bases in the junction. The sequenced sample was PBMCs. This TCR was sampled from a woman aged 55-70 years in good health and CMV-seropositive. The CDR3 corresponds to CASSPGQGGPYEQYF. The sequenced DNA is TGCGCCAGCAGCCCAGGACAGGGGGGACCCTACGAGCAGTACTTC.